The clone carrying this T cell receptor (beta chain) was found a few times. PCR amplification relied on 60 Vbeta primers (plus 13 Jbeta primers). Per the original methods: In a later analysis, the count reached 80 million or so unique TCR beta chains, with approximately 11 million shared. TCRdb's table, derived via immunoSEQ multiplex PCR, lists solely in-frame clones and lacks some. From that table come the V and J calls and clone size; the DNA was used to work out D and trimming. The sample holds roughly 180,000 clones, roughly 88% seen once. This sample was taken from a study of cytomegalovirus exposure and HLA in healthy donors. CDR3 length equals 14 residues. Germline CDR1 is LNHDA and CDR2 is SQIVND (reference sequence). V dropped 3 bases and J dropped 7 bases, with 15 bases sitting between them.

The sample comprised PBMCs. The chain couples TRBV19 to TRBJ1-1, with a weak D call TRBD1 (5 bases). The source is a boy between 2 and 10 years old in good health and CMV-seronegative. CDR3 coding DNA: TGTGCCAGTAGTATCGTAATTCAGGGTAGTGAAGCTTTCTTT. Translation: CASSIVIQGSEAFF.